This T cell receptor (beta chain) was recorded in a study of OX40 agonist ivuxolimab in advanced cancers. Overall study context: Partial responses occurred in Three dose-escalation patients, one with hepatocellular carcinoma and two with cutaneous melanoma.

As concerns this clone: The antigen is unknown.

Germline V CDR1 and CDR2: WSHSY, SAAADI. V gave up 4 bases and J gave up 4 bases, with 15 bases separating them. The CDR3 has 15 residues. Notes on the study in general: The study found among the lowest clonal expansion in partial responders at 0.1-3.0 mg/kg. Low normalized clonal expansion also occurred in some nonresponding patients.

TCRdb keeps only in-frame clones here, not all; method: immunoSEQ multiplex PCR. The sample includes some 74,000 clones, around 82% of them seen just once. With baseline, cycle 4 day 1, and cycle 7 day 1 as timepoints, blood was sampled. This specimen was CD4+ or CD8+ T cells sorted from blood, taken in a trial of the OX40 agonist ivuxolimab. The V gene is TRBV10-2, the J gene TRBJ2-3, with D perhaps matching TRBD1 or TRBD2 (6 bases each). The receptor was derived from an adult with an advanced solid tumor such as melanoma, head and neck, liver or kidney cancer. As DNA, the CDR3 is TGCGCCAGCAGTGGGCTGAGGGGGGACCCAGATACGCAGTATTTT. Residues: CASSGLRGDPDTQYF.